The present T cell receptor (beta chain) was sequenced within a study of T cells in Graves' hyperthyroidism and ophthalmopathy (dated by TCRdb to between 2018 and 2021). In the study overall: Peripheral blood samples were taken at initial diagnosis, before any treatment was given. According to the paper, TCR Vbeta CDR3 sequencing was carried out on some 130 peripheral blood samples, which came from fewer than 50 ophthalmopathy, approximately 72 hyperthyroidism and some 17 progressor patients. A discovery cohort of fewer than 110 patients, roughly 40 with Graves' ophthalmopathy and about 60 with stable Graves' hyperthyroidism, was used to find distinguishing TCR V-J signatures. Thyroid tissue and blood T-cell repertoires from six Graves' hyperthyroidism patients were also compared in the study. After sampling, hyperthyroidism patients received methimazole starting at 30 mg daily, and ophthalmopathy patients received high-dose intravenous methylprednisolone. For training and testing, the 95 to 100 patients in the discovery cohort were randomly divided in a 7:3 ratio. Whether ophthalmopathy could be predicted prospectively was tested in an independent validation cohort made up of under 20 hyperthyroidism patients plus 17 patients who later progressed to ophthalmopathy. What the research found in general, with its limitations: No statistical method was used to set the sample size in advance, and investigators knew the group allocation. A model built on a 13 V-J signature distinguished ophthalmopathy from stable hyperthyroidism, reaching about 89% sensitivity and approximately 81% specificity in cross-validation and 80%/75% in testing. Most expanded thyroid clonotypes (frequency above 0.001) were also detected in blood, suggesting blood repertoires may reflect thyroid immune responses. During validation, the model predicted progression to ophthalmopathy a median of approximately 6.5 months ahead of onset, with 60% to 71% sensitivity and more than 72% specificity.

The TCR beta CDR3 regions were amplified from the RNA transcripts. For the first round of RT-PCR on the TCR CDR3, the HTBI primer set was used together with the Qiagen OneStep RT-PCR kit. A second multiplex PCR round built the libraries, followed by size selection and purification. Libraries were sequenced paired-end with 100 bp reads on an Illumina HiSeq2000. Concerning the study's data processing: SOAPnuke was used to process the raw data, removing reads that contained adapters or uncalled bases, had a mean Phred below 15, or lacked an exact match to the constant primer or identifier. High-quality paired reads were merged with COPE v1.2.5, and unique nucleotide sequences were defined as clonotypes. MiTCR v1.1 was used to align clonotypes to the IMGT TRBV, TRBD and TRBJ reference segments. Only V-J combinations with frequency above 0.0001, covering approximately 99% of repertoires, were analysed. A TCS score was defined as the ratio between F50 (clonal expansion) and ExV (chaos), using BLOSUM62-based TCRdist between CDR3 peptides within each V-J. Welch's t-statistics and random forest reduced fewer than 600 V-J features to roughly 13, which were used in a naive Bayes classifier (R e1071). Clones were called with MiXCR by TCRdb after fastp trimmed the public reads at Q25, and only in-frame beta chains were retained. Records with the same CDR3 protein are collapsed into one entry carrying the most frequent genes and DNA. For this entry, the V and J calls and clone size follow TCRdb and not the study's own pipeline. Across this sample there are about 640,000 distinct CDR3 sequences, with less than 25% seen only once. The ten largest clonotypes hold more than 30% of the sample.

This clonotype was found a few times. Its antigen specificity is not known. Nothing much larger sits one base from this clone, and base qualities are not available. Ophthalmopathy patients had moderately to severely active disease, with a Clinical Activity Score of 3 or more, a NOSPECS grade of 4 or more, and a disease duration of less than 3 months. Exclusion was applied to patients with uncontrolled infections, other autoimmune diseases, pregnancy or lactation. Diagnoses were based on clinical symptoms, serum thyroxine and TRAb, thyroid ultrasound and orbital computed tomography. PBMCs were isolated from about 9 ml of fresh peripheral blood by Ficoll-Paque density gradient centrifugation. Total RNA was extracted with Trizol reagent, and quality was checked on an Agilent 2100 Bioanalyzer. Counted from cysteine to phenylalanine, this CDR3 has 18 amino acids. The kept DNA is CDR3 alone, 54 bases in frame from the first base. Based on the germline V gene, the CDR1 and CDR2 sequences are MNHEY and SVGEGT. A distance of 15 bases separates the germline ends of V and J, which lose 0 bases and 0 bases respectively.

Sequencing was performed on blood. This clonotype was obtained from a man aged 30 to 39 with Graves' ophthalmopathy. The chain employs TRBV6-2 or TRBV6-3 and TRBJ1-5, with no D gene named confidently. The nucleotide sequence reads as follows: TGTGCCAGCAGTTACTCATCGAGGGTGGAATATAGCAATCAGCCCCAGCATTTT. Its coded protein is CASSYSSRVEYSNQPQHF.